This entry is about one TCR beta chain. The antigen is unknown. The sample comes from a study of T cells after yellow fever vaccination. Turning to the study itself: Some fractions had low cell numbers, and these were prepared with SMART-Seq v4 Ultra Low Input. Study results and caveats: The study re-detected most primary-vaccination clones after the booster (nearly 97% CD4, 80% to 90% CD8).

Trimming took off 0 bases at V and 5 bases at J, with 22 bases between the two ends. The germline gives CDR1 DFQATT, CDR2 SNEGSKA (reference sequence). The CDR3 totals 17 residues. TCRdb reprocessed the 5' RACE reads via MiXCR and lists one record per CDR3 protein. The table records about 330,000 distinct CDR3 sequences, over 4% of them present only once. Sequencing used PBMCs, obtained 5 days after the yellow fever booster vaccination. The TCR was taken from a man between 18 and 35 years old who received the YFV17D yellow fever vaccine. V is TRBV20-1 and J is TRBJ1-1; TRBD1 is a possible D gene (6 bases). CDR3 DNA sequence: TGCAGTGCTAGAGAACCAGGACAGCCCTTACCGGGAACTGAAGCTTTCTTT. Amino acid sequence: CSAREPGQPLPGTEAFF.